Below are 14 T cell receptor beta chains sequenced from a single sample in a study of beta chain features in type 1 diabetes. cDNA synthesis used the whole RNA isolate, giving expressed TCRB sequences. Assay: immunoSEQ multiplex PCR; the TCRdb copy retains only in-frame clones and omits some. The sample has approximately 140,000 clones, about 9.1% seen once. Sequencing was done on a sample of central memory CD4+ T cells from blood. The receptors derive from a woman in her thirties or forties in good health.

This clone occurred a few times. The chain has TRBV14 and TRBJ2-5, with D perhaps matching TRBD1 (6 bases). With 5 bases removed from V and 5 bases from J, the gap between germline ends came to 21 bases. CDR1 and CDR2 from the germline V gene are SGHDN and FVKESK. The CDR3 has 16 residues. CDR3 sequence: CASSKVRLGARETQYF. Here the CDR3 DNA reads TGTGCCAGCAGCAAGGTCCGATTGGGGGCCCGGGAGACCCAGTACTTC.

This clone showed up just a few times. CDR3: CASSLDWSDGYTF. The DNA for the CDR3 is TGTGCCAGCAGCTTAGACTGGTCTGATGGCTACACCTTC. The chain carries TRBV5-5 and TRBJ1-2; D unclear. The CDR3 loop spans 13 amino acids. V gave up 2 bases and J gave up 6 bases, with 11 bases separating them. From germline, CDR1 is SGHKS and CDR2 YYEKEE (reference sequence).

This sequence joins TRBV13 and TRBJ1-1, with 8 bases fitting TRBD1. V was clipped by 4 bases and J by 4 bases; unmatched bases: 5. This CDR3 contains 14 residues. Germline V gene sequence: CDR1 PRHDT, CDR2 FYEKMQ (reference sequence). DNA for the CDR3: TGTGCCAGCAGCTCGCAGCAGGGGGCCACTGAAGCTTTCTTT. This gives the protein CASSSQQGATEAFF.

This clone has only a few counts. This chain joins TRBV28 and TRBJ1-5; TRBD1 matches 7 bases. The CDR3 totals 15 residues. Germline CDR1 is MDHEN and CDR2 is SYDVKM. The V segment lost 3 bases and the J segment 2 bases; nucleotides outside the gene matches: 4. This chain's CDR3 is CASSFVRGGNQPQHF. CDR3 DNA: TGTGCCAGCAGTTTTGTCAGGGGGGGCAATCAGCCCCAGCATTTT.

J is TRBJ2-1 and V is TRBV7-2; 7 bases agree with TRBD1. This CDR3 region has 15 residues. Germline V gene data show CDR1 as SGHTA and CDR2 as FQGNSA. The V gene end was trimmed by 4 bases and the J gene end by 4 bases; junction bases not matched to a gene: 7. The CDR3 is CASSSSGTEYNEQFF. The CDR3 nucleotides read TGTGCCAGCAGCTCATCCGGGACAGAATACAATGAGCAGTTCTTC.

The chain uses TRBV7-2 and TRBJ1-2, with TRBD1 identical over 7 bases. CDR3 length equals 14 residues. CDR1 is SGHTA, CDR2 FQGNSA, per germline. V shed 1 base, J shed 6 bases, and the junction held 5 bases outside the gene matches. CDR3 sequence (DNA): TGTGCCAGCAGCTTAGGTTCAACAGGGGATGGCTACACCTTC. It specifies CASSLGSTGDGYTF.

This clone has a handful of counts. The CDR3 here is CASSQDRGSQYF. DNA for the CDR3: TGCGCCAGCAGCCAAGATAGGGGGTCCCAGTACTTC. This chain links TRBV4-3 with TRBJ2-5, with D possibly TRBD1 on 6 matching bases. CDR1 and CDR2 from the germline V gene are LGHNA and YSLEER. This CDR3 region has 12 residues. Trimming left V 0 bases short and J 9 bases short, with 8 bases between.

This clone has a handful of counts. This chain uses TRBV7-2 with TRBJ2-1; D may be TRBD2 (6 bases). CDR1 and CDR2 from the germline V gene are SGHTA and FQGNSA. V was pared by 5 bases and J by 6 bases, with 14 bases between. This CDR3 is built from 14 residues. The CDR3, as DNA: TGTGCCAGCAGCCTTAGTCGGGGGTCCAATGAGCAGTTCTTC. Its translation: CASSLSRGSNEQFF.

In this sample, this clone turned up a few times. CDR3 loop: CASSKQATNEKLFF. CDR3 DNA sequence: TGTGCCAGCAGCAAACAGGCAACTAATGAAAAACTGTTTTTT. The J gene is TRBJ1-4, the V gene TRBV7-9; a weak D match, TRBD1 (5 bases). Between the trimmed V and J ends, which lost 5 bases and 0 bases, there was a span of 7 bases. This CDR3 has 14 residues. From germline, CDR1 is SEHNR and CDR2 FQNEAQ (reference sequence).

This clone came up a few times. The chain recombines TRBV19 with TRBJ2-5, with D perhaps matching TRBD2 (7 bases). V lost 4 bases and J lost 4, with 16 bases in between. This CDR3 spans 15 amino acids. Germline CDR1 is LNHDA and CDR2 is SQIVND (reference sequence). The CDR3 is CASSTAGANVETQYF. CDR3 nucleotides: TGTGCCAGTAGTACGGCGGGGGCTAACGTAGAGACCCAGTACTTC.

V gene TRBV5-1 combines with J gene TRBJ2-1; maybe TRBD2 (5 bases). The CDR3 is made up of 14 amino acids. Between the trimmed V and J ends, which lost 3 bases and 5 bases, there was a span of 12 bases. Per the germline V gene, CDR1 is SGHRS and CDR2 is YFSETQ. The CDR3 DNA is TGCGCCAGCAGCTACCCGGGATTCAACAATGAGCAGTTCTTC. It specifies CASSYPGFNNEQFF.

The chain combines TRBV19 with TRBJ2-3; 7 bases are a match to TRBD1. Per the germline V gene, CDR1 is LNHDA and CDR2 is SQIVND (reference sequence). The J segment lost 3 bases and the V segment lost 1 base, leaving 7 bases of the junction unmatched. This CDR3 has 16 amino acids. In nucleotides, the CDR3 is TGTGCCAGTAGTATAGGCACAGGGGTGTGGACAGATACGCAGTATTTT. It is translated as CASSIGTGVWTDTQYF. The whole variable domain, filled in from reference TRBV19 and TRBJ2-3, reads DGGITQSPKYLFRKEGQNVTLSCEQNLNHDAMYWYRQDPGQGLRLIYYSQIVNDFQKGDIAEGYSVSREKKESFPLTVTSAQKNPTAFYLCASSIGTGVWTDTQYFGPGTRLTVL.

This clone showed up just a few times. This CDR3 is CASSSIDWNSPLHF. The DNA of the CDR3 is TGTGCCAGCAGCTCGATTGACTGGAATTCACCCCTCCACTTT. The chain couples TRBV5-4 to TRBJ1-6, with D unresolved. Trimming shortened V by 3 bases and J by 7 bases, and 11 bases separated the two germline ends. Germline CDR1 reads SGHNT; CDR2 reads YYREEE (reference sequence). The CDR3 consists of 14 residues. Looking up the rest from reference TRBV5-4 and TRBJ1-6 gives the full variable domain: ETGVTQSPTHLIKTRGQQVTLRCSSQSGHNTVSWYQQALGQGPQFIFQYYREEENGRGNFPPRFSGLQFPNYSSELNVNALELDDSALYLCASSSIDWNSPLHFGNGTRLTVT.

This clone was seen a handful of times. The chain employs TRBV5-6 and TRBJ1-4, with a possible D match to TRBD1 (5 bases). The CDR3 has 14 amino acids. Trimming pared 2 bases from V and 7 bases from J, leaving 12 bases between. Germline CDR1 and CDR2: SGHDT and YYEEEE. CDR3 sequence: CASSLPGGTEKLFF. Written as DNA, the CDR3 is TGTGCCAGCAGCTTACCGGGGGGAACTGAAAAACTGTTTTTT.